These T cell receptor beta chains were read from a single sample in a study of blood T cell repertoires in COVID-19. Measured with immunoSEQ multiplex PCR; TCRdb has only the in-frame clones, and not every one. The sample contains 150,000 to 200,000 clones, about 75% of which appear only once. The sequencing input was peripheral blood. Receptor source: a woman between 65 and 79 years old with acute or convalescent COVID-19. The CDR3 runs from the conserved cysteine through the conserved F or W. D genes are given only for firm matches. Some rows mark clone size as missing; the rest say once, few, many or name a class of expanded clone.

v_call,j_call,d_call,clone_size,cdr3_nt,cdr3_aa
TRBV12-5,TRBJ2-7,-,-,TGTGCTAGTGGTTTGGACAGCCTCTCCTACGAGCAGTACTTC,CASGLDSLSYEQYF
TRBV18,TRBJ1-6,TRBD1,few,TGTGCCAGCTCACCATTGGGACAGGGGGGAAATTCACCCCTCCACTTT,CASSPLGQGGNSPLHF
TRBV29-1,TRBJ1-1,-,-,TGCAGCGTTGGGGGGGGAGCGCGAATTAACACTGAAGCTTTCTTT,CSVGGGARINTEAFF
TRBV29-1,TRBJ2-7,TRBD1,once,TGCAGCGTTGGGGACAGATCCTACGAGCAGTACTTC,CSVGDRSYEQYF
TRBV30,TRBJ2-3,-,-,TGTGCCTGGAGTGCCGGGGACTTGGGAGATACGCAGTATTTT,CAWSAGDLGDTQYF
TRBV28,TRBJ2-3,TRBD2,-,TGTGCCAGCAGTTTCATTTTCGGTAGCGGGAGCACAGATACGCAGTATTTT,CASSFIFGSGSTDTQYF
TRBV14,TRBJ2-1,-,few,TGTGCCAGCAGCCAAGATAGCTACGAGCAGTTCTTC,CASSQDSYEQFF
TRBV18,TRBJ2-5,TRBD2,few,TGTGCCAGCTCAATAACCGGGACTAGGCAAGAGACCCAGTACTTC,CASSITGTRQETQYF
TRBV24-1,TRBJ2-3,-,-,TGTGCCACCAGAGGAACGGGAGTCGGCACAGATACGCAGTATTTT,CATRGTGVGTDTQYF
TRBV6-1,TRBJ2-3,TRBD2,-,TGTGCCAGCAGTGAAGAGGGAGGGGGCACAGATACGCAGTATTTT,CASSEEGGGTDTQYF
TRBV11-3,TRBJ1-5,-,-,TGTGCCAGCAGCTTAGTCAGGGGCAGCAATCAGCCCCAGCATTTT,CASSLVRGSNQPQHF
TRBV15,TRBJ1-3,-,-,TGTGCCACCAGCAGAGATAACGACAGGTACTCTGGAAACACCATATATTTT,CATSRDNDRYSGNTIYF
TRBV18,TRBJ2-3,TRBD2,-,TGTGCCAGCCGCGGGAGCCATAGCACAGATACGCAGTATTTT,CASRGSHSTDTQYF
TRBV5-1,TRBJ2-3,-,-,TGCGCCAGCAGCTTGGCCTTGGCTACGGGGGGCACAGATACGCAGTATTTT,CASSLALATGGTDTQYF
TRBV11-3,TRBJ2-1,TRBD2,-,TGTGCCAGCAGCCTTAACTCGGGAGGGCTTCGAAATGAGCAGTTCTTC,CASSLNSGGLRNEQFF
TRBV4-1,TRBJ2-3,TRBD2,-,TGCGCCAGCAGCCGACTAGCGGGAATTGATACGCAGTATTTT,CASSRLAGIDTQYF
TRBV3-1/TRBV3-2,TRBJ1-3,-,-,TGTGCCAGCAGCCATCCCCGGACTCTTGGAAACACCATATATTTT,CASSHPRTLGNTIYF
TRBV6-6,TRBJ2-1,-,-,TGTGCCAGCAGGGAGTCCCCCTACAATGAGCAGTTCTTC,CASRESPYNEQFF
TRBV9,TRBJ2-1,-,-,TGTGCCAGCAGCGTAGACTACCCTGGGGCAGATTCCTACAATGAGCAGTTCTTC,CASSVDYPGADSYNEQFF
TRBV14,TRBJ2-7,TRBD2,-,TGTGCCAGCAGCCAAGCCGGGACTAGCGGGACATACGAGCAGTACTTC,CASSQAGTSGTYEQYF
TRBV30,TRBJ2-7,TRBD1,-,TGTGCCTGGAGTTCCGGGACAGGGGGCCAGGCGTACGAGCAGTACTTC,CAWSSGTGGQAYEQYF
TRBV7-9,TRBJ1-2,-,-,TGTGCCAGCAGCTTCCAGGGCGGCGGCTACACCTTC,CASSFQGGGYTF
TRBV6-4,TRBJ1-5,-,-,TGTGCCAGCAGTGAAAGCTTTAGCAATCAGCCCCAGCATTTT,CASSESFSNQPQHF
TRBV5-1,TRBJ1-4,-,-,TGCGCCAGCAGCTTGGCGGAGGGCCCCCATGAAAAACTGTTTTTT,CASSLAEGPHEKLFF
TRBV4-1,TRBJ2-2,-,-,TGCGCCAGCAGCAGCCCGTATAGCGGACCGAACACCGGGGAGCTGTTTTTT,CASSSPYSGPNTGELFF
TRBV3-1/TRBV3-2,TRBJ1-1,TRBD1,few,TGTGCCAGCAGTCTAGTGCCAGGGACAGGGGGAACTGAAGCTTTCTTT,CASSLVPGTGGTEAFF